This TCR beta chain stems from a study of T-cell reconstitution after alpha-beta-depleted transplantation in children (dated by TCRdb to the mid-2010s). Context from the whole study: T-cell immune reconstitution after TCRalphabeta/CD19-depleted allogeneic hematopoietic cell transplantation in children was quantitatively tracked in the study by means of TCR repertoire profiling. The research as a whole found: In some patients, high TCRbeta diversity at day 60 was attributed to recipient T cells and intrathymic progenitors that had survived conditioning. About two months after transplant, the apparently early recovery of alphabetaT-cell counts reportedly depended on just several hundred clones that had expanded rapidly and came from non-depleted graft cells. Hyperexpanded clone frequencies declined over subsequent months; after one year, T-cell counts and TCRbeta diversity were mostly attributed to newly produced T cells.

This sample's treatment or condition label indicates: allogeneic hematopoietic cell transplantation with graft depleted of TCRalphabeta T cells and CD19 B cells. Transplant recipients were children who received TCRalphabeta/CD19-depleted allogeneic hematopoietic cell grafts. The germline V gene provides CDR1 KGHSH and CDR2 LQKENI. Trimming at the junction amounts to 8 bases on V and 0 bases on J, and the germline ends lie 11 bases apart. The CDR3 spans 14 residues, from the cysteine through the phenylalanine. CDR3 DNA is the only sequence kept; it has 42 bases, read in frame from the first base. Receptor amplification or capture employed PCR. These reads were obtained on an Illumina HiSeq 2500. TCR libraries were prepared with molecular barcoding, using unique molecular identifiers to normalize TCRbeta repertoire quantification. TCRdb cleaned the public reads at Q25 with fastp, built clones with MiXCR and kept in-frame beta chains. Identical CDR3 protein sequences are pooled into one entry, listed with their most common genes and DNA. This sample gives some 840,000 distinct CDR3 sequences in total; approximately 15% of them show up just once. The ten largest clones take up just under 5% of the sample.

Turning to this clonotype: What antigen it recognizes has not been identified. No base qualities exist here, and no much larger clone lies one base off it.

This clonotype originated in a male patient younger than 18 who had a stem cell transplant for acute lymphoblastic leukemia, so the T cells may come from the graft donor. This sequence uses TRBV18 and TRBJ2-1, with the D gene not confidently named. Source: PBMCs, mostly from graft donor cells, taken 360 days after TCRalphabeta/CD19-depleted stem cell transplant. The CDR3 protein sequence reads: CASRPLDSYNEQFF. In nucleotide form, the sequence is TGTGCCAGCCGCCCCCTGGACTCCTACAATGAGCAGTTCTTC. Beyond the CDR3, the reference TRBV18 and TRBJ2-1 genes provide the residues; the full variable domain reads: NAGVMQNPRHLVRRRGQEARLRCSPMKGHSHVYWYRQLPEEGLKFMVYLQKENIIDESGMPKERFSAEFPKEGPSILRIQQVVRGDSAAYFCASRPLDSYNEQFFGPGTRLTVL.